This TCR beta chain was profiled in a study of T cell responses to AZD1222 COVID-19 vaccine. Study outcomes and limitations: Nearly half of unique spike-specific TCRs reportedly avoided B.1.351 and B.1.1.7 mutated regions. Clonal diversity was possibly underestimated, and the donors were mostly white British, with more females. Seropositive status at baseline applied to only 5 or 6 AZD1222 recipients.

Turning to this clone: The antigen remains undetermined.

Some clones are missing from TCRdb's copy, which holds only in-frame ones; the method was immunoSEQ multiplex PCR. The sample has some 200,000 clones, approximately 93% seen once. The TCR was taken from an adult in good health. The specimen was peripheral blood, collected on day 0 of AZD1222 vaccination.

CDR3 sequence (DNA): TGTGCCAGCAGCACTAGCGGCACAGATACGCAGTATTTT. This sequence encodes CASSTSGTDTQYF. This chain joins TRBV7-9 and TRBJ2-3; 7 nucleotides agree with TRBD2. The CDR3 contains 13 residues. Germline assignment: CDR1 SEHNR and CDR2 FQNEAQ (reference sequence). J was trimmed by 1 base and V by 5 bases; bases with no gene match: 0. The variable domain in full, completed from reference TRBV7-9 and TRBJ2-3, reads DTGVSQNPRHKITKRGQNVTFRCDPISEHNRLYWYRQTLGQGPEFLTYFQNEAQLEKSRLLSDRFSAERPKGSFSTLEIQRTEQGDSAMYLCASSTSGTDTQYFGPGTRLTVL.